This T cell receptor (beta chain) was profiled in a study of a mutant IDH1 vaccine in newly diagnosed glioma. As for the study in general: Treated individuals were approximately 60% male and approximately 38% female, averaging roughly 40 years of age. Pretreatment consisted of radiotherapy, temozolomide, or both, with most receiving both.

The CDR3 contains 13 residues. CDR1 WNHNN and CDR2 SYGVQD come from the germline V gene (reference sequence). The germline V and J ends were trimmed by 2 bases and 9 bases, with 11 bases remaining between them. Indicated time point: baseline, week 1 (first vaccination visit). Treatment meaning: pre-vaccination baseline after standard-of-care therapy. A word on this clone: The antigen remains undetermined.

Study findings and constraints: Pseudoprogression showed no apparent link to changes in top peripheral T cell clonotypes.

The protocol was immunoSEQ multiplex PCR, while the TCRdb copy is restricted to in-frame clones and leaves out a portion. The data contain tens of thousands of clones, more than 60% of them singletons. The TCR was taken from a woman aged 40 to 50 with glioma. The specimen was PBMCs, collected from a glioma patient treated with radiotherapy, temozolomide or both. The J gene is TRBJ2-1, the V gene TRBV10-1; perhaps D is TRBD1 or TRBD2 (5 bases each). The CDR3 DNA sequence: TGCGCCAGCAGTGAGATCACGAGGGGTGAGCAGTTCTTC. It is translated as CASSEITRGEQFF.